This note documents a single T cell receptor beta chain sequence. The antigen remains unidentified. Full-length variable regions came from constant-region reverse primers plus semi-nested Nested Universal Primer A PCR. TCRdb re-analysed the 5' RACE reads in MiXCR, keeping a single row per CDR3 protein. The repertoire holds some 62,000 distinct CDR3 sequences, with around 30% as singletons. Overall study results and limits: The larger cohort examined one V-J beta rearrangement, not whole repertoires.

Naive CD4+ cells had CD25+ Tregs removed. The germline CDR1 and CDR2 sequences are SEHNR and FQNEAQ (reference sequence). The CDR3 contains 14 residues. V was clipped by 0 bases and J by 5 bases, with 8 bases between them. Material for sequencing was tumor-infiltrating naive CD4+ T cells sorted from the breast tumor. Subset: naive CD4+ T cells, CD4+CD45RA+CD25-. This TCR was recovered from a female donor with breast cancer. This sequence joins TRBV7-9 and TRBJ1-5; D unresolved. CDR3 bases: TGTGCCAGCAGCTTAGCGTCTGGGTATCAGCCCCAGCATTTT. It yields the protein CASSLASGYQPQHF.